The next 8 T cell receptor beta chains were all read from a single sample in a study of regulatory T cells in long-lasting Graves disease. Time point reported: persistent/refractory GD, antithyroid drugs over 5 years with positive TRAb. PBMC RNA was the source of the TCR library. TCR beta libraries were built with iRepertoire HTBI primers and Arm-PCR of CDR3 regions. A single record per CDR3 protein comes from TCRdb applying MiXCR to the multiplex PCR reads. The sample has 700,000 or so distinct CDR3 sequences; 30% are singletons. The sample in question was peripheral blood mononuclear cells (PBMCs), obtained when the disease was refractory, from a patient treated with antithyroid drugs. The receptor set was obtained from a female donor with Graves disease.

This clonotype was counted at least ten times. CDR3 coding DNA: TGTGCCAGCAGTTACGACAGGGTGAAAAATTCACCCCTCCACTTT. This translates into CASSYDRVKNSPLHF. This chain connects TRBV6-2 or TRBV6-3 to TRBJ1-6, with TRBD1 matching 7 bases. V trimming: 2 bases; J trimming: 7 bases; junction bases outside the gene matches: 5. There are 15 residues in the CDR3. Germline values: CDR1 MNHEY, CDR2 SVGEGT.

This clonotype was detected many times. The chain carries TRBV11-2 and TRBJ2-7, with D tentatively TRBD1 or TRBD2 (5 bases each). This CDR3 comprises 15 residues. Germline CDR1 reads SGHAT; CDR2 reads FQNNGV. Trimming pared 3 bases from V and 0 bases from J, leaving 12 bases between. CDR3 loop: CASSFYGGPSYEQYF. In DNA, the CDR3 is TGTGCCAGCAGCTTTTATGGGGGACCCTCCTACGAGCAGTACTTC.

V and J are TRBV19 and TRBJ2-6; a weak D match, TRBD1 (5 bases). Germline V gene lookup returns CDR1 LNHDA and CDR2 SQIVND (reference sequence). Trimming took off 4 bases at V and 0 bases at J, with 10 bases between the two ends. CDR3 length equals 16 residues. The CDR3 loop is CASSNTGTSGANVLTF. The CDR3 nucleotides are TGTGCCAGTAGTAACACAGGAACCTCTGGGGCCAACGTCCTGACTTTC.

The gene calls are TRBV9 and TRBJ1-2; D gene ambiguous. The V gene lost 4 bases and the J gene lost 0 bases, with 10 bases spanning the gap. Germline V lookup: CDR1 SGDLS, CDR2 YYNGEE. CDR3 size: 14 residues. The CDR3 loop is CASSPIGANYGYTF. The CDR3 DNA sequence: TGTGCCAGCAGCCCGATTGGAGCTAACTATGGCTACACCTTC.

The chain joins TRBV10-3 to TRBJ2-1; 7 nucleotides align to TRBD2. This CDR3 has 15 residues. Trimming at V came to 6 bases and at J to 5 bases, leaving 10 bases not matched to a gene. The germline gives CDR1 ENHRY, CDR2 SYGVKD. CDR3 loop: CAISLGREGHNEQFF. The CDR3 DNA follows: TGTGCCATCAGCCTGGGGAGGGAGGGCCACAATGAGCAGTTCTTC.

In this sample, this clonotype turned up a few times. CDR3 amino acids: CASSALAGGPQETQYF. The CDR3 coding sequence is TGTGCCAGCAGTGCCCTAGCGGGAGGGCCCCAAGAGACCCAGTACTTC. The V and J genes are TRBV2 and TRBJ2-5, with 12 bases that match TRBD2. CDR3 length: 16 residues. Trimming cost V 4 bases and J 1 base; bases outside gene matches: 4. Looked up from germline, CDR1 is SNHLY and CDR2 is FYNNEI.

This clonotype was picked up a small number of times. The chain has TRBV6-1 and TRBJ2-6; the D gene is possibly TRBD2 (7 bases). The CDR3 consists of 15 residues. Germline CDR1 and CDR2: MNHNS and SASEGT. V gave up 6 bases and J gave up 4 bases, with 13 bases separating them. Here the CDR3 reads CASRGGALGANVLTF. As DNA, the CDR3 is TGTGCCAGCAGGGGGGGGGCGCTGGGGGCCAACGTCCTGACTTTC.

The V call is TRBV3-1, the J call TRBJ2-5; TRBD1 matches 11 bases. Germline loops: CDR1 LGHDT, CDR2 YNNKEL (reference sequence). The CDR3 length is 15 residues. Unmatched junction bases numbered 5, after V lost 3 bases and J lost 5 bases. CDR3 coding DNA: TGTGCCAGCAGCCAGAGGACAGGGGGCATGGAGACCCAGTACTTC. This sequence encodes CASSQRTGGMETQYF.